The 20 T cell receptor beta chains presented below share a single source sample, sequenced in a study of T cell responses to AZD1222 COVID-19 vaccine. Here immunoSEQ multiplex PCR was the method, and the copy in TCRdb shows in-frame clones only, minus some. The profile covers roughly 70,000 clones, with about nine tenths appearing a single time and approximately 6% taken by the ten largest. Material: peripheral blood, obtained 28 days after the second dose of the MenACWY control vaccine. Receptor source: an adult who received the MenACWY meningococcal vaccine as a control.

The chain carries TRBV4-1 and TRBJ2-7; tentative D call: TRBD1 (5 bases). With 0 bases removed from V and 3 bases from J, the gap between germline ends came to 12 bases. Per the germline V gene, CDR1 is MGHRA and CDR2 is YSYEKL. This CDR3 region has 15 residues. In nucleotides, the CDR3 is TGCGCCAGCAGCCAAGAAGGTGCAGGGATCTACGAGCAGTACTTC. The encoded protein is CASSQEGAGIYEQYF.

V gene TRBV19 combines with J gene TRBJ2-3, with D possibly matching TRBD1 (6 bases). The germline V gene encodes CDR1 LNHDA and CDR2 SQIVND (reference sequence). Trimming took 10 bases from V and 3 from J, leaving 14 bases between them. The CDR3 length is 13 residues. The CDR3 sequence is CATSHDRTDTQYF. For the CDR3, the DNA is TGTGCCACATCGCACGACAGGACAGATACGCAGTATTTT. The full variable domain, completed using reference TRBV19 and TRBJ2-3, is DGGITQSPKYLFRKEGQNVTLSCEQNLNHDAMYWYRQDPGQGLRLIYYSQIVNDFQKGDIAEGYSVSREKKESFPLTVTSAQKNPTAFYLCATSHDRTDTQYFGPGTRLTVL.

The chain combines TRBV7-9 with TRBJ2-7; unclear D gene. The CDR3 is made up of 14 amino acids. CDR1 is SEHNR, CDR2 FQNEAQ, per germline (reference sequence). The V gene lost 5 bases and the J gene lost 4 bases, with 15 bases spanning the gap. The CDR3 nucleotides read TGTGCCAGCAGCGTAATGTCCACGGCTTACGAGCAGTACTTC. It translates to CASSVMSTAYEQYF.

Points on this clone: At one boundary the junction diverges from the germline segment, which might be a read error. The chain combines TRBV7-7 with TRBJ2-5; tentatively, D is TRBD1 or TRBD2 (5 bases each). Germline CDR1 and CDR2: SSHAT and FNYEAQ (reference sequence). CDR3 length: 13 residues. The DNA for the CDR3 is TGTGCTAGCAGCTCGCCCGGGGCAGAGACCCAGTACTTC. Amino acids: CASSSPGAETQYF.

The chain employs TRBV29-1 and TRBJ1-1; no definite D call. The CDR3 length is 14 residues. V was cut by 1 base and J by 1 base, with 10 bases left in between. Per the germline V gene, CDR1 is SQVTM and CDR2 is ANQGSEA. The CDR3 coding sequence is TGCAGCGTTGAAGGTAGGCTCGGGAACACTGAAGCTTTCTTT. Translating it yields CSVEGRLGNTEAFF.

This clone was seen once. The gene calls are TRBV5-1 and TRBJ1-6, with 9 positions matching TRBD1. The CDR3 runs to 15 residues. V lost 5 bases and J lost 3; bases outside the gene matches: 3. The germline gives CDR1 SGHRS, CDR2 YFSETQ. CDR3 in amino acids: CASRRDRVYNSPLHF. The DNA for the CDR3 is TGCGCCAGCAGGCGGGACAGGGTCTATAATTCACCCCTCCACTTT. Full variable domain (rest looked up from reference TRBV5-1 and TRBJ1-6): KAGVTQTPRYLIKTRGQQVTLSCSPISGHRSVSWYQQTPGQGLQFLFEYFSETQRNKGNFPGRFSGRQFSNSRSEMNVSTLELGDSALYLCASRRDRVYNSPLHFGNGTRLTVT.

The chain is built from TRBV30 and TRBJ1-1; maybe TRBD1 (5 bases). Trimming removed 1 base at V and 3 bases at J, with 9 bases between. Germline values: CDR1 GTSNPN, CDR2 SVGIG (reference sequence). There are 13 residues in the CDR3. DNA of the CDR3: TGTGCCTGGAGTGGGGGGAGGCACACTGAAGCTTTCTTT. Amino acids: CAWSGGRHTEAFF.

The V call is TRBV6-5, the J call TRBJ1-2; weak D call: TRBD1 (5 bases). This CDR3 has 15 residues. The germline V gene encodes CDR1 MNHEY and CDR2 SVGAGI. V lost 2 bases, J lost 3 bases, and 13 bases lay in between. CDR3 in amino acids: CASSYGSLQDYGYTF. The CDR3, as DNA: TGTGCCAGCAGTTACGGCAGTCTACAGGACTATGGCTACACCTTC.

The chain recombines TRBV28 with TRBJ1-4; 9 nucleotides match TRBD1. This CDR3 comprises 15 residues. The J segment lost 2 bases and the V segment lost 6 bases, leaving 4 bases of the junction unmatched. CDR1 MDHEN and CDR2 SYDVKM come from the germline V gene. The DNA of the CDR3 is TGTGCCAGCAGGCGACAGGGGGGTACTAATGAAAAACTGTTTTTT. Translating it yields CASRRQGGTNEKLFF.

The chain employs TRBV19 and TRBJ2-5; D gene unclear. The CDR3 sequence is 12 residues long. Per the germline V gene, CDR1 is LNHDA and CDR2 is SQIVND (reference sequence). V was pared by 3 bases and J by 3 bases, with 5 bases between. CDR3 DNA sequence: TGTGCCAGTAGTATGTGGGAAGAGACCCAGTACTTC. It codes for CASSMWEETQYF.

The CDR3 DNA sequence: TGTGCCAGCAGCTTGGGGCCCCTTAGTAGCGGAATGCCCTACGAGCAGTACTTC. Protein product: CASSLGPLSSGMPYEQYF. V gene TRBV5-6 combines with J gene TRBJ2-7; D possibly corresponds to TRBD2 (6 bases). Germline V gives CDR1 SGHDT, CDR2 YYEEEE. The CDR3 sequence is 18 residues long. Trimming pared 0 bases from V and 2 bases from J, leaving 21 bases between.

The genes are TRBV28 and TRBJ1-2, with a possible D match to TRBD1 (5 bases). This CDR3 has 15 amino acids. Trimming removed 3 bases at V and 5 bases at J, with 16 bases between. Germline V gene lookup returns CDR1 MDHEN and CDR2 SYDVKM. In nucleotides, the CDR3 is TGTGCCAGCAGTTTGACCCGGGACGGAGGATATGGCTACACCTTC. It yields the protein CASSLTRDGGYGYTF.

V is TRBV18 and J is TRBJ1-1, with D possibly TRBD1 on 5 matching bases. CDR1 is KGHSH, CDR2 LQKENI, per germline. Trimming removed 6 bases from V and 4 bases from J, with 21 bases in between. The CDR3 has 16 residues. CDR3 DNA sequence: TGTGCCAGCTCCCAAAAGGGGACTAGCGCACCCACTGAAGCTTTCTTT. Amino acids: CASSQKGTSAPTEAFF.

A note on this clone: The sample contains more than one DNA sequence encoding this CDR3. This rearrangement joins TRBV11-2 to TRBJ1-1; D remains ambiguous. There are 14 residues in the CDR3. Per the germline V gene, CDR1 is SGHAT and CDR2 is FQNNGV. The V end was cut by 3 bases, the J end by 0 bases, with 8 bases between. Here the CDR3 reads CASSLSRLNTEAFF. The DNA of the CDR3 is TGTGCCAGCAGCTTGTCACGATTGAACACTGAAGCTTTCTTT.

The V gene is TRBV27, the J gene TRBJ2-3; maybe TRBD2 (6 bases). The germline gives CDR1 MNHEY, CDR2 SMNVEV (reference sequence). With 10 bases removed from V and 5 bases from J, the gap between germline ends came to 19 bases. The CDR3 extends over 14 amino acids. The CDR3 region has the DNA TGTGCCACCCGTGGGCCGGGAGACGTAGATACGCAGTATTTT. This codes for CATRGPGDVDTQYF.

The chain uses TRBV18 and TRBJ1-4; D possibly corresponds to TRBD1 (5 bases). CDR1 and CDR2 from the germline V gene are KGHSH and LQKENI. The CDR3 sequence is 15 residues long. V was shortened by 1 base and J by 4 bases, with 10 bases between the two germline ends. CDR3 sequence: CASSPQGRLNEKLFF. The CDR3 DNA reads as TGTGCCAGCTCACCACAGGGACGGCTTAATGAAAAACTGTTTTTT. Drawing the rest from reference TRBV18 and TRBJ1-4, the complete variable domain is NAGVMQNPRHLVRRRGQEARLRCSPMKGHSHVYWYRQLPEEGLKFMVYLQKENIIDESGMPKERFSAEFPKEGPSILRIQQVVRGDSAAYFCASSPQGRLNEKLFFGSGTQLSVL.

The gene calls are TRBV10-3 and TRBJ1-1; D is ambiguous. The CDR3 length is 12 residues. V lost 6 bases, J lost 5 bases, and 10 bases lay in between. CDR1 and CDR2 (germline): ENHRY, SYGVKD. The CDR3: CAIRETGTEAFF. In DNA form, the CDR3 reads TGTGCCATCAGGGAGACTGGGACTGAAGCTTTCTTT.

This clone was seen a handful of times. This chain joins TRBV28 and TRBJ2-2, with 8 bases aligning to TRBD2. CDR3 size: 14 residues. Per the germline V gene, CDR1 is MDHEN and CDR2 is SYDVKM. V lost 6 bases, J lost 9 bases, and 9 bases stayed unmatched. CDR3 nucleotide sequence: TGTGCCAGCAGCGGAAGCGGGAGTAGGAGGGAGCTGTTTTTT. Translated: CASSGSGSRRELFF. Complete variable domain (other parts from reference TRBV28 and TRBJ2-2): DVKVTQSSRYLVKRTGEKVFLECVQDMDHENMFWYRQDPGLGLRLIYFSYDVKMKEKGDIPEGYSVSREKKERFSLILESASTNQTSMYLCASSGSGSRRELFFGEGSRLTVL.

The DNA for the CDR3 is TGTGCCAGCTTCCGGGGTTCGGGTCCGAACACTGAAGCTTTCTTT. Residues: CASFRGSGPNTEAFF. The rearrangement uses TRBV18 and TRBJ1-1; D ambiguous. The germline V gene has CDR1 KGHSH and CDR2 LQKENI. Trimming stripped 7 bases from V and 1 base from J, with 16 bases between. The CDR3 runs 15 residues.

The rearrangement links TRBV19 to TRBJ1-1, with D possibly matching TRBD1 (6 bases). The CDR3 runs 11 residues. V lost 6 bases, J lost 11 bases, and 13 bases lay in between. CDR1 and CDR2 from the germline V gene are LNHDA and SQIVND (reference sequence). CDR3 coding DNA: TGTGCCAGTAGGATATCAGGGGAGGCTTTCTTT. This gives the protein CASRISGEAFF. Full variable domain (rest looked up from reference TRBV19 and TRBJ1-1): DGGITQSPKYLFRKEGQNVTLSCEQNLNHDAMYWYRQDPGQGLRLIYYSQIVNDFQKGDIAEGYSVSREKKESFPLTVTSAQKNPTAFYLCASRISGEAFFGQGTRLTVV.